Sequencing of this T cell receptor beta chain was carried out in a study of blood T cell repertoires in COVID-19. This CDR3 contains 12 residues. Germline V lookup: CDR1 MDHEN, CDR2 SYDVKM. V shed 7 bases and J shed 3 bases, with 10 bases lying between them. Clones were read by immunoSEQ multiplex PCR, and TCRdb kept only the in-frame ones, dropping some. The sample has about 50,000 clones, roughly 80% seen once. Sequencing was done on a sample of PBMCs or T cells enriched from blood (not recorded which). The rearrangement links TRBV28 to TRBJ2-7, with a tentative D call TRBD2 (7 bases). This clonotype was sampled from a woman aged 45-65 years with acute COVID-19. The DNA for the CDR3 is TGTGCCAGCATGCGGGGGCGCTACGAGCAGTACTTC. Translating it yields CASMRGRYEQYF.